A single sample is the source of the 14 T cell receptor beta chains below, sequenced in a study of cytomegalovirus exposure and HLA in healthy donors. Primers for the PCR totalled 60 Vbeta and 13 Jbeta. The protocol was immunoSEQ multiplex PCR, while the TCRdb copy is restricted to in-frame clones and leaves out a portion. This table holds roughly 87,000 clones, 70% to 80% found once. Material: PBMCs. The receptors were sampled from a woman aged 35 to 49 in good health and CMV-seropositive.

This chain joins TRBV5-1 and TRBJ1-1, with D possibly being TRBD1 (6 bases). Trimming left V 3 bases short and J 1 base short, with 10 bases between. This CDR3 has 14 residues. Germline loops: CDR1 SGHRS, CDR2 YFSETQ. This chain's CDR3 is CASSSGQQNTEAFF. CDR3 bases: TGCGCCAGCAGCTCCGGACAGCAGAACACTGAAGCTTTCTTT.

This clone was detected once. The genes are TRBV6-5 and TRBJ1-3; possible D gene TRBD1, 5 bases. V gave up 1 base and J gave up 2 bases, with 9 bases separating them. The CDR3 sequence is 15 residues long. CDR1 is MNHEY and CDR2 is SVGAGI in the germline V gene. The chain's CDR3 is CASSYWGRAGNTIYF. CDR3 in DNA: TGTGCCAGCAGTTACTGGGGCAGGGCTGGAAACACCATATATTTT.

V is TRBV30 and J is TRBJ2-7, with 7 bases aligning to TRBD1. Germline CDR1 is GTSNPN and CDR2 is SVGIG (reference sequence). This CDR3 contains 13 residues. V dropped 2 bases and J dropped 6; count of bases not matched to a gene: 7. This CDR3 reads CAWSTVTGTEQYF. The CDR3 DNA is TGTGCCTGGAGTACAGTGACAGGGACCGAGCAGTACTTC.

This chain connects TRBV5-4 to TRBJ1-5; 8 bases map to TRBD1. The CDR3 sequence is 17 residues long. Germline-derived CDR1 and CDR2 are SGHNT and YYREEE (reference sequence). J gave up 0 bases and V 4 bases, and 9 bases lay outside the gene matches. The CDR3 protein is CASSQPRDRYSNQPQHF. The CDR3 DNA sequence: TGTGCCAGCAGCCAACCAAGGGACAGGTATAGCAATCAGCCCCAGCATTTT.

The chain links TRBV19 to TRBJ1-1; 10 bases are a match to TRBD1. This CDR3 is 14 amino acids long. Germline V gene sequence: CDR1 LNHDA, CDR2 SQIVND (reference sequence). V trimming: 7 bases; J trimming: 2 bases; junction bases outside the gene matches: 4. CDR3 residues: CASIGTGANTEAFF. In DNA, the CDR3 is TGTGCCAGTATAGGGACAGGGGCTAACACTGAAGCTTTCTTT. Variable domain in full (rest from reference TRBV19 and TRBJ1-1): DGGITQSPKYLFRKEGQNVTLSCEQNLNHDAMYWYRQDPGQGLRLIYYSQIVNDFQKGDIAEGYSVSREKKESFPLTVTSAQKNPTAFYLCASIGTGANTEAFFGQGTRLTVV.

This chain links TRBV29-1 with TRBJ2-7, with D perhaps TRBD1 (5 bases). This CDR3 has 12 residues. With 4 bases removed from V and 3 bases from J, the gap between germline ends came to 10 bases. CDR1 is SQVTM, CDR2 ANQGSEA, per germline. The CDR3, as DNA: TGCAGCGTTGGGGGCAGTAACTACGAGCAGTACTTC. Translation gives CSVGGSNYEQYF.

The V gene is TRBV6-5, the J gene TRBJ2-3, with 9 bases fitting TRBD1. This CDR3 has 15 amino acids. Germline values: CDR1 MNHEY, CDR2 SVGAGI. V lost 7 bases to trimming and J lost 4 bases; unmatched junction nucleotides: 9. The DNA of the CDR3 is TGTGCCAGCAAAAACGACAGGGGGGCTCCAGATACGCAGTATTTT. Translating it yields CASKNDRGAPDTQYF.

The chain links TRBV6-5 to TRBJ1-5; 10 bases are a match to TRBD1. CDR1 and CDR2 from the germline V gene are MNHEY and SVGAGI. CDR3 length equals 14 residues. Unmatched junction bases numbered 8, after V lost 6 bases and J lost 9 bases. The CDR3 spells CASRPDRGRGPQHF. DNA for the CDR3: TGTGCCAGCAGACCTGACAGGGGGCGGGGGCCCCAGCATTTT.

The chain has TRBV27 and TRBJ2-7; D gene unclear. The CDR3 extends over 13 amino acids. CDR1 MNHEY and CDR2 SMNVEV come from the germline V gene (reference sequence). Trimming removed 2 bases at V and 6 bases at J, with 11 bases between. The DNA for the CDR3 is TGTGCCAGCAGTTTACTAGACCTGGGCGAGCAGTACTTC. Protein: CASSLLDLGEQYF.

This clone was observed a handful of times. The chain links TRBV5-6 to TRBJ1-3; 11 bases are a match to TRBD1. The CDR3 spans 16 residues. In germline, CDR1 is SGHDT, CDR2 YYEEEE. V shed 4 bases, J shed 6 bases, and the junction held 9 bases outside the gene matches. CDR3 coding DNA: TGTGCCAGCAGCCGGACAGGGGGCAACGAAGAAAACACCATATATTTT. Amino acid sequence: CASSRTGGNEENTIYF.

The chain uses TRBV27 and TRBJ1-2; 7 bases map to TRBD1. Germline V gene sequence: CDR1 MNHEY, CDR2 SMNVEV (reference sequence). Germline trimming cut 2 bases from V and 2 bases from J; bases unmatched to any gene: 23. The CDR3 runs to 21 residues. This CDR3 is CASSLRQGFFPNPLLNYGYTF. The DNA for the CDR3 is TGTGCCAGCAGTTTAAGACAGGGTTTCTTCCCAAACCCGCTTCTCAACTATGGCTACACCTTC.

The chain is built from TRBV9 and TRBJ1-1; D is ambiguous. The CDR3 spans 14 residues. The V end was cut by 0 bases, the J end by 6 bases, with 12 bases between. Germline V gene lookup returns CDR1 SGDLS and CDR2 YYNGEE. The CDR3 region is CASSVVQVPSEAFF. DNA of the CDR3: TGTGCCAGCAGCGTAGTGCAGGTCCCGTCTGAAGCTTTCTTT.

This sequence joins TRBV27 and TRBJ1-2; maybe TRBD1 (6 bases). Trimming removed 5 bases at V and 5 bases at J, with 21 bases between. CDR3 length: 16 residues. Germline loops: CDR1 MNHEY, CDR2 SMNVEV (reference sequence). The CDR3 loop reads CASSPGQPALKYGYTF. The CDR3 DNA reads TGTGCCAGCAGTCCCGGACAGCCGGCTTTAAAATATGGCTACACCTTC.

The rearrangement joins TRBV6-5 to TRBJ2-2; D is possibly TRBD1 (6 bases). Germline lookup yields CDR1 MNHEY and CDR2 SVGAGI. The length of the CDR3 is 15 residues. Trimming took 7 bases from V and 5 from J, leaving 17 bases between them. The CDR3 reads CASTVRDTFTGELFF. The DNA of the CDR3 is TGTGCCAGCACCGTCCGGGACACCTTTACCGGGGAGCTGTTTTTT.